This is a list of T cell receptor beta chains from one sample in a study of cytomegalovirus exposure and HLA in healthy donors. TCRdb keeps only in-frame clones here, not all; method: immunoSEQ multiplex PCR. Counted here are 200,000 to 250,000 clones, under 80% occurring once; the ten biggest clones make up 1.5% to 2%. The sample taken for sequencing was PBMCs. These receptors were taken from a woman aged 25 to 45 in good health and CMV-seronegative. Each CDR3 is given with its conserved first and last residue. D genes are given only for firm matches. The size of a clone is reported for some rows only, either as once, few or many, or as a class for expanded clones.

TRBV5-6	few	TRBD1	TRBJ2-3	CASSRDRGDTDTQYF	TGTGCCAGCAGTAGGGACAGGGGAGACACAGATACGCAGTATTTT
TRBV30	NA	TRBD1	TRBJ1-1	CAWRTGGYTEAFF	TGTGCCTGGAGGACAGGGGGCTACACTGAAGCTTTCTTT
TRBV5-4	NA	NA	TRBJ1-2	CASSLDFYGYTF	TGTGCCAGCAGCTTGGACTTCTATGGCTACACCTTC
TRBV6-1	NA	TRBD1	TRBJ1-1	CASSRGQGGTEAFF	TGTGCCAGCAGCAGAGGACAGGGTGGCACTGAAGCTTTCTTT
TRBV29-1	NA	NA	TRBJ1-1	CSVVSGSLDAFF	TGCAGCGTTGTGTCGGGGAGCCTAGATGCTTTCTTT
TRBV6-1	NA	NA	TRBJ1-2	CASRKQGIDYGYTF	TGTGCCAGCAGAAAGCAGGGAATCGACTATGGCTACACCTTC
TRBV2	few	NA	TRBJ2-7	CASRVGDYYEQYF	TGTGCCAGCCGGGTCGGAGACTACTACGAGCAGTACTTC
TRBV4-1	NA	NA	TRBJ2-7	CASSQRPLGTYEQYF	TGCGCCAGCAGCCAAAGGCCCTTGGGCACCTACGAGCAGTACTTC
TRBV29-1	NA	NA	TRBJ1-1	CSVGPVLGATEAFF	TGCAGCGTTGGCCCCGTTTTGGGGGCGACTGAAGCTTTCTTT
TRBV7-7	NA	NA	TRBJ1-1	CASSLGEDTEAFF	TGTGCTAGCAGCTTAGGGGAGGACACTGAAGCTTTCTTT
TRBV7-9	NA	NA	TRBJ1-2	CASSLGGWNYGYTF	TGTGCCAGCAGCTTGGGGGGGTGGAACTATGGCTACACCTTC
TRBV7-9	few	TRBD1	TRBJ1-2	CASSFNRDRDGYTF	TGTGCCAGCAGCTTCAACCGGGACAGGGACGGCTACACCTTC
TRBV11-1	NA	TRBD2	TRBJ2-1	CASSRPGTRGYNEQFF	TGTGCCAGCAGCCGCCCAGGGACTAGGGGCTACAATGAGCAGTTCTTC
TRBV10-2	NA	NA	TRBJ1-6	CASSGSYDSPGPLHF	TGCGCCAGCAGTGGGAGTTACGACAGTCCAGGACCCCTCCACTTT
TRBV2	NA	TRBD2	TRBJ2-2	CASRDTGTARTSGRVPPNTGELFF	TGTGCCAGCAGAGATACCGGGACGGCACGGACTAGCGGGAGAGTTCCCCCTAACACCGGGGAGCTGTTTTTT
TRBV11-2	once	TRBD2	TRBJ2-1	CASSLVGLAGFSYNEQFF	TGTGCCAGCAGCTTAGTCGGGCTAGCGGGGTTCTCCTACAATGAGCAGTTCTTC
TRBV30	NA	NA	TRBJ1-2	CAWNGRVDGYTF	TGTGCCTGGAATGGCAGGGTCGATGGCTACACCTTC
TRBV19	NA	TRBD2	TRBJ2-1	CAPQGGSSYNEQFF	TGTGCCCCTCAGGGAGGGAGCTCCTACAATGAGCAGTTCTTC
TRBV6-6	NA	TRBD2	TRBJ2-3	CASSFPGTSGTDTQYF	TGTGCCAGCAGTTTCCCCGGGACTAGCGGCACAGATACGCAGTATTTT
TRBV19	few	TRBD1	TRBJ1-2	CASTKGQSYGYTF	TGTGCCAGTACCAAGGGACAGTCCTATGGCTACACCTTC
TRBV7-9	NA	NA	TRBJ2-7	CASSRGTGGSYEQYF	TGTGCCAGCAGCCGAGGAACAGGAGGGAGCTACGAGCAGTACTTC
TRBV7-2	NA	NA	TRBJ2-1	CASSLALRRLRDSGRYNEQFF	TGTGCCAGCAGCTTAGCGCTAAGGCGGCTAAGGGACAGCGGGAGATACAATGAGCAGTTCTTC
TRBV25-1	NA	NA	TRBJ1-1	CASSEGGRPEAFF	TGTGCCAGCAGTGAAGGGGGGAGGCCTGAAGCTTTCTTT
TRBV23-1	once	NA	TRBJ1-4	CASSRLPWVRGNEKLFF	TGCGCCAGCAGTCGCCTACCTTGGGTAAGGGGGAATGAAAAACTGTTTTTT
TRBV29-1	NA	NA	TRBJ1-1	CSVESHALRETEAFF	TGCAGCGTTGAATCTCACGCTCTACGAGAAACTGAAGCTTTCTTT
TRBV29-1	NA	NA	TRBJ2-1	CSVVEAADEQFF	TGCAGCGTTGTAGAGGCGGCGGATGAGCAGTTCTTC
TRBV5-4	NA	TRBD1	TRBJ2-7	CASSLGQGEYEQYF	TGTGCCAGCAGCTTGGGCCAGGGGGAGTACGAGCAGTACTTC
TRBV5-1	NA	NA	TRBJ2-2	CASSPRGGELFF	TGCGCCAGCAGCCCTAGGGGAGGGGAGCTGTTTTTT
TRBV29-1	NA	TRBD2	TRBJ2-5	CSVEDPLEREGQETQYF	TGCAGCGTTGAAGATCCCCTCGAGCGGGAGGGCCAAGAGACCCAGTACTTC
TRBV5-5	NA	NA	TRBJ2-5	CASSLNQETQYF	TGTGCCAGCAGCCTTAACCAAGAGACCCAGTACTTC
TRBV25-1	NA	NA	TRBJ2-1	CATSENLGNALYNEQFF	TGTGCCACCTCGGAGAATCTTGGTAATGCCCTTTACAATGAGCAGTTCTTC
TRBV28	NA	NA	TRBJ2-1	CASEGGGRYEQFF	TGTGCCAGCGAGGGGGGGGGCCGCTATGAGCAGTTCTTC
TRBV5-1	NA	TRBD1	TRBJ1-2	CASSLPGQGGGYTF	TGCGCCAGCAGCCTGCCCGGACAGGGAGGTGGCTACACCTTC
TRBV6-5	NA	NA	TRBJ2-3	CASSRQLDTQYF	TGTGCCAGCAGTCGACAGCTAGATACGCAGTATTTT
TRBV9	NA	TRBD2	TRBJ2-5	CASSPGIAGDQETQYF	TGTGCCAGCAGCCCCGGGATAGCGGGGGATCAAGAGACCCAGTACTTC
TRBV19	NA	NA	TRBJ2-7	CASSIVATSSYEQYF	TGTGCCAGTAGTATAGTCGCAACAAGCTCCTACGAGCAGTACTTC
TRBV2	NA	TRBD1	TRBJ1-6	CASSAPGQRNSPLHF	TGTGCCAGCAGCGCCCCGGGACAGAGAAATTCACCCCTCCACTTT
TRBV2	NA	NA	TRBJ2-4	CASSGRGVAKNIQYF	TGTGCCAGCAGTGGTCGGGGTGTAGCCAAAAACATTCAGTACTTC
TRBV11-2	NA	NA	TRBJ1-3	CASTLQVSSGNTIYF	TGTGCCAGCACCCTCCAGGTGAGCTCTGGAAACACCATATATTTT
TRBV5-6	NA	NA	TRBJ2-3	CASSRGGGHTDTQYF	TGTGCCAGCAGCCGAGGGGGGGGGCATACAGATACGCAGTATTTT
TRBV19	NA	NA	TRBJ2-3	CASCRVVADTQYF	TGTGCCAGTTGTCGGGTTGTCGCAGATACGCAGTATTTT
TRBV30	NA	NA	TRBJ2-6	CAWSVGGKEILTF	TGTGCCTGGAGTGTGGGAGGAAAAGAGATCCTGACTTTC
TRBV28	NA	NA	TRBJ2-2	CASSTSLSATGELFF	TGTGCCAGCAGCACAAGTCTGTCCGCCACCGGGGAGCTGTTTTTT
TRBV30	NA	TRBD2	TRBJ2-5	CAWSVSGIQETQYF	TGTGCCTGGAGTGTTAGCGGGATACAAGAGACCCAGTACTTC
TRBV7-9	NA	NA	TRBJ1-1	CASSLAMGPGGTEAFF	TGTGCCAGCAGCTTAGCCATGGGACCGGGAGGCACTGAAGCTTTCTTT
TRBV29-1	NA	NA	TRBJ1-2	CSVATHSTNYGYTF	TGCAGCGTGGCGACACACTCCACGAACTATGGCTACACCTTC
TRBV4-1	NA	TRBD1	TRBJ2-1	CASSQAGQGRHEQFF	TGCGCCAGCAGCCAAGCAGGACAGGGTCGGCATGAGCAGTTCTTC
TRBV11-1	NA	TRBD2	TRBJ2-1	CASSFEAGVGGSYNEQFF	TGTGCCAGCAGCTTTGAAGCGGGAGTGGGAGGATCCTACAATGAGCAGTTCTTC
TRBV6-6	NA	NA	TRBJ2-1	CASSYLSQLGNEQFF	TGTGCCAGCAGTTACCTCTCACAGCTTGGCAATGAGCAGTTCTTC
TRBV4-2	NA	TRBD2	TRBJ2-5	CASSQVGTSEETQYF	TGTGCCAGCAGCCAAGTAGGGACTAGTGAAGAGACCCAGTACTTC
TRBV14	few	NA	TRBJ2-1	CASSQIRVKVFF	TGTGCCAGCAGCCAAATCCGGGTAAAGGTGTTCTTC
TRBV7-3	NA	NA	TRBJ2-3	CASSMGGPTDTQYF	TGTGCCAGCAGCATGGGGGGTCCCACAGATACGCAGTATTTT
TRBV6-5	NA	NA	TRBJ1-1	CASRRSPSGTFF	TGTGCCAGCAGACGATCACCTTCCGGTACTTTCTTT
TRBV5-1	NA	TRBD1	TRBJ2-5	CASSITGGADGETQYF	TGCGCCAGCAGTATCACAGGGGGCGCTGATGGGGAGACCCAGTACTTC
TRBV5-6	few	NA	TRBJ1-6	CSKEQRDGDSPLHF	TGTTCGAAAGAACAGAGAGACGGGGATTCACCCCTCCACTTT
TRBV28	NA	TRBD1	TRBJ2-4	CASSSTRQGNIQYF	TGTGCCAGCAGTTCAACAAGACAGGGAAACATTCAGTACTTC
TRBV5-6	NA	NA	TRBJ2-1	CASSLSEGRTNEQFF	TGTGCCAGCAGCTTGAGTGAAGGGAGGACCAATGAGCAGTTCTTC
TRBV19	NA	NA	TRBJ1-6	CASSIAQGNSPLHF	TGTGCCAGTAGTATAGCCCAGGGCAATTCACCCCTCCACTTT